Here is one T cell receptor beta chain with its context. The antigen remains undetermined. For each subset, genomic DNA was distributed in equal portions over several immunoSEQ plates. The table came from immunoSEQ multiplex PCR; TCRdb's copy has only in-frame clones and leaves some out. Of millions of clones detected, 95% appear once; the ten largest clones hold 0.1% to 0.15%. V was trimmed by 0 bases and J by 2 bases, leaving 13 bases between them. In germline, CDR1 is SGHRS, CDR2 YFSETQ. This CDR3 is 16 amino acids long. The sample originates from a study of shared clonotypes between healthy human individuals. Study-level findings and limits: What limited the represented genetic and exposure-history diversity was the small number of donors.

The source is a man younger than 30 in good health. The J gene is TRBJ2-3, the V gene TRBV5-1; D ambiguous. Sequences were obtained from naive CD4+ T cells sorted from blood. Indicated subset: CD45RA+ positively selected. The CDR3 reads CASSLERGQITDTQYF. CDR3 DNA: TGCGCCAGCAGCTTGGAGAGAGGCCAAATCACAGATACGCAGTATTTT.